The rows below give T cell receptor beta chains drawn from one sample of a study of control samples from healthy donors and cancer patients. TCRdb keeps only in-frame clones here, not all; method: immunoSEQ multiplex PCR. Of 90,000 to 100,000 clones listed, around three quarters were seen once; the top ten hold over 9.5%. The source material was blood. These receptors were obtained from a woman in her thirties in good health. CDR3s include the opening cysteine and the closing phenylalanine or tryptophan. D genes are given only for firm matches. Only some rows state a clone size, as once, few, many or a class for expanded clones.

>NA|TRBJ1-2|TRBV6-1|NA
TGTGCCAGCAGTGAAGCTCCGGCCCCTACTGGCTATGGCTACACCTTC
CASSEAPAPTGYGYTF
>NA|TRBJ2-7|TRBV14|few
TGTGCCAGTGGCGGACAACCTTTCTACGAGCAGTACTTC
CASGGQPFYEQYF
>TRBD2|TRBJ2-1|TRBV5-6|many
TGTGCCAGCAGCGACTCGGGACTAGAGTACAATGAGCAGTTCTTC
CASSDSGLEYNEQFF
>NA|TRBJ2-7|TRBV19|NA
TGTGCCAGTAGTATAGGTTGGAGCTCCTACGAGCAGTACTTC
CASSIGWSSYEQYF
>TRBD1|TRBJ1-2|TRBV2|NA
TGTGCCAGCGAGGGTTCAGGGGGAAACTATGGCTACACCTTC
CASEGSGGNYGYTF
>TRBD1|TRBJ2-1|TRBV5-4|once
TGTGCCAGCAGCGTGGGGGACAGGGGTTTTGGCAATGAGCAGTTCTTC
CASSVGDRGFGNEQFF
>NA|TRBJ2-3|TRBV4-3|once
TGCGCCAGCAGCCAAGAGGGCCTGGGCACAGATACGCAGTATTTT
CASSQEGLGTDTQYF
>TRBD2|TRBJ2-1|TRBV27|few
TGTGCCAGCAGTTTAGGGACTAGCGCTTACAATGAGCAGTTCTTC
CASSLGTSAYNEQFF
>NA|TRBJ2-7|TRBV5-1|NA
TGCGCCAGCAGCTTGGTTCAGGGCAATTACGAGCAGTACTTC
CASSLVQGNYEQYF
>NA|TRBJ2-5|TRBV20-1|NA
TGCAGTGCTAGTCGCGGGACAAAAGAGACCCAGTACTTC
CSASRGTKETQYF
>NA|TRBJ1-1|TRBV12-3/TRBV12-4|NA
TGTGCCAGCAGGAGGGGAACTGAAGCTTTCTTT
CASRRGTEAFF
>NA|TRBJ1-4|TRBV3-1/TRBV3-2|NA
TGTGCCAGCAGCCAAGACAGGGGTACGATGAATTTGATGTTTTTT
CASSQDRGTMNLMFF
>TRBD1|TRBJ1-2|TRBV12-5|NA
TGTGCTAGTGGTTTGGCACAGGGGGCGCTCGCTAACTATGGCTACACCTTC
CASGLAQGALANYGYTF
>NA|TRBJ1-4|TRBV16|NA
TGTGCCAGCAGCCCCCGAAGACAGGCTAATGAAAAACTGTTTTTT
CASSPRRQANEKLFF
>NA|TRBJ1-2|TRBV14|NA
TGTGCCAGCAGCCAAGATACCCGGGGGAACTATGGCTACACCTTC
CASSQDTRGNYGYTF
>NA|TRBJ1-3|TRBV11-2|NA
TGTGCCAGCGCTCTTGGGGGGAGTGGAAACACCATATATTTT
CASALGGSGNTIYF
>NA|TRBJ1-1|TRBV6-1|NA
TGTGCCAGCAGTGAAGTAGGGATGCACACTGAAGCTTTCTTT
CASSEVGMHTEAFF
>NA|TRBJ1-6|TRBV5-4|once
TGTGCCAGCAGCTCTACAGGGTCCGTTACTTCACCCCTCCACTTT
CASSSTGSVTSPLHF
>NA|TRBJ2-2|TRBV27|NA
TGTGCCAGCAAGAGGATGCAGGGTAACACCGGGGAGCTGTTTTTT
CASKRMQGNTGELFF
>NA|TRBJ1-1|TRBV5-5|NA
TGTGCCAGTGTACTACTCGCAGGGAGCACTGAAGCTTTCTTT
CASVLLAGSTEAFF
>NA|TRBJ2-7|TRBV19|NA
TGTGCCAGTAGTATAGCGTGGGGATCCTACGAGCAGTACTTC
CASSIAWGSYEQYF
>TRBD2|TRBJ2-1|TRBV4-3|once
TGCGCCAGCAGTCTTGAGCGGGACTCCTACAATGAGCAGTTCTTC
CASSLERDSYNEQFF
>TRBD1|TRBJ2-3|TRBV3-1/TRBV3-2|NA
TGTGCCAGCAGCCACACCCTCCGGGACAGGGGAACAGATACGCAGTATTTT
CASSHTLRDRGTDTQYF
>TRBD1|TRBJ2-3|TRBV19|NA
TGTGCCAGTGCGACAGGGACCACAGATACGCAGTATTTT
CASATGTTDTQYF
>NA|TRBJ2-5|TRBV5-4|NA
TGTGCCAGCAGCTTAGAGGGGCGGGAGACCCAGTACTTC
CASSLEGRETQYF
>TRBD1|TRBJ2-1|TRBV5-6|NA
TGTGCCAGCAGCCCGGGACAGGGAAAGTTCTCCTACAATGAGCAGTTCTTC
CASSPGQGKFSYNEQFF